This T cell receptor (beta chain) was found in a study of cytomegalovirus exposure and HLA in healthy donors. The germline V and J ends were trimmed by 4 bases and 7 bases, with 11 bases remaining between them. The CDR3 length is 12 residues. Germline CDR1 is MNHEY and CDR2 is SVGAGI. On this clone itself: The antigen is not known.

A multiplex PCR was run with 60 Vbeta primers and 13 Jbeta primers. The data were produced by immunoSEQ multiplex PCR, yet TCRdb's version contains in-frame clones alone and is incomplete. The data contain 90,000 to 120,000 clones, roughly 88% of them singletons. Whole-study findings and limits: Several top significant clusters appeared, in a later analysis, to be linked to common viral pathogens. Because they were indistinguishable, some V segments, including TRBV6-2 and TRBV6-3, were excluded.

The rearrangement links TRBV6-5 to TRBJ2-7; weak D call: TRBD2 (5 bases). This TCR was recovered from a woman between 18 and 30 years old in good health and CMV-seronegative. The sequenced sample consisted of PBMCs. The CDR3 bases are TGTGCCAGCAGTTCCTGGACGGGGGAGCAGTACTTC. Its translation: CASSSWTGEQYF.